Listed below are T cell receptor beta chains from one sample, sequenced in a study of shared clonotypes between healthy human individuals. TCRdb keeps only in-frame clones here, not all; method: immunoSEQ multiplex PCR. The data hold 2 million to 3 million clones, with approximately 94% observed a single time. Specimen: naive CD4+ T cells sorted from blood. These receptors were taken from a man younger than 35 in good health. Both conserved end residues are part of each CDR3.

V: TRBV2
J: TRBJ2-7
CDR3: CASSGGQARYYEQYF

V: TRBV7-2
J: TRBJ2-3
CDR3: CASSPSGGAVTDTQYF

V: TRBV5-1
J: TRBJ2-3
CDR3: CASSLLAAGVTDTQYF

V: TRBV10-3
J: TRBJ2-1
CDR3: CAIRGGGGIHEQFF

V: TRBV18
J: TRBJ2-7
CDR3: CASSPWDRVYEQYF

V: TRBV11-2
J: TRBJ2-3
CDR3: CASSLGTQYF

V: TRBV14
J: TRBJ2-3
CDR3: CASSLAGITDTQYF

V: TRBV18
J: TRBJ1-1
CDR3: CASSLTGFKRNTEAFF

V: TRBV4-3
J: TRBJ1-4
CDR3: CASSQDRGRGEVSEKLFF

V: TRBV11-3
J: TRBJ2-5
CDR3: CASSSGTGDQETQYF

V: TRBV5-1
J: TRBJ2-7
CDR3: CASSLGTGLNEQYF

V: TRBV6-1
J: TRBJ1-2
CDR3: CASSIRQSYGYTF

V: TRBV15
J: TRBJ2-4
CDR3: CATSQSGVAKNIQYF

V: TRBV5-1
J: TRBJ2-7
CDR3: CASSLGDSSYEQYF

V: TRBV13
J: TRBJ1-4
CDR3: CASSSAPATNEKLFF

V: TRBV16
J: TRBJ1-6
CDR3: CASSQSSGGIGSPLHF

V: TRBV5-4
J: TRBJ1-1
CDR3: CASSLGVGAEAFF

V: TRBV6-4
J: TRBJ2-6
CDR3: CASSDTIGANVLTF

V: TRBV6-6
J: TRBJ2-2
CDR3: CASTQSVAGELFF

V: TRBV12-5
J: TRBJ1-2
CDR3: CASGLVQGDYGYTF

V: TRBV6-5
J: TRBJ2-6
CDR3: CASRGGSSGANVLTF

V: TRBV11-2
J: TRBJ2-7
CDR3: CASSASGGLSYEQYF

V: TRBV7-2
J: TRBJ2-6
CDR3: CASSQVWLAGPSGANVLTF

V: TRBV30
J: TRBJ2-2
CDR3: CAVRGGALNTGELFF

V: TRBV6-6
J: TRBJ1-2
CDR3: CASSPVGYGYTF

V: TRBV9
J: TRBJ2-3
CDR3: CASSEGGGGTDTQYF

V: TRBV2
J: TRBJ2-1
CDR3: CANRGAGGNEQFF

V: TRBV18
J: TRBJ1-5
CDR3: CASSAGAYGDQPQHF

V: TRBV2
J: TRBJ2-2
CDR3: CASKDTGELFF

V: TRBV2
J: TRBJ1-4
CDR3: CASSLSSRTGNEKLFF

V: TRBV12-2
J: TRBJ2-7
CDR3: CASRPAYSSRGASYEQYF

V: TRBV6-1
J: TRBJ1-4
CDR3: CASSEPRTVTNNEKLFF

V: TRBV9
J: TRBJ2-7
CDR3: CASSPRTGVFEQYF

V: TRBV23-1
J: TRBJ2-5
CDR3: CASSEDIQETQYF

V: TRBV6-5
J: TRBJ2-1
CDR3: CASSPSLAGNNEQFF

V: TRBV5-6
J: TRBJ2-7
CDR3: CASTLGTNEQYF

V: TRBV19
J: TRBJ1-1
CDR3: CASNPTGGRLYTEAFF

V: TRBV6-5
J: TRBJ2-4
CDR3: CASSYWGSGQNIQYF

V: TRBV19
J: TRBJ2-7
CDR3: CASSQAGLRSYEQYF